The next 15 T cell receptor beta chains were all read from a single sample in a study of cytomegalovirus exposure and HLA in healthy donors. PCR used 60 Vbeta primers and 13 Jbeta primers. Here immunoSEQ multiplex PCR was the method, and the copy in TCRdb shows in-frame clones only, minus some. Of 60,000 to 70,000 clones listed, more than 60% are singletons. The specimen sequenced was PBMCs. These receptors came from a middle-aged woman in good health and CMV-seropositive.

This clone has more than one count but fewer than ten. The chain combines TRBV7-9 with TRBJ2-7, with D uncertain. Between the trimmed V and J ends, which lost 1 base and 2 bases, there was a span of 12 bases. Germline V gives CDR1 SEHNR, CDR2 FQNEAQ (reference sequence). This CDR3 has 15 residues. CDR3 sequence (DNA): TGTGCCAGCAGCTTAGAGGAGTACTCTACCTACGAGCAGTACTTC. Translating it yields CASSLEEYSTYEQYF.

The chain is built from TRBV7-6 and TRBJ2-7, with 7 positions matching TRBD2. Germline values: CDR1 SGHVS, CDR2 FNYEAQ. The CDR3 consists of 15 residues. The V gene end was trimmed by 3 bases and the J gene end by 3 bases; junction bases not matched to a gene: 8. The CDR3 coding sequence is TGTGCCAGCAGCTTGGGAGGGGATAAACTCTACGAGCAGTACTTC. Protein: CASSLGGDKLYEQYF.

The chain employs TRBV30 and TRBJ1-4, with a possible D match to TRBD1 (5 bases). The V end was cut by 3 bases, the J end by 3 bases, with 14 bases between. The CDR3 contains 15 residues. In germline, CDR1 is GTSNPN, CDR2 SVGIG (reference sequence). The CDR3 protein is CAWSQKSGANEKLFF. In DNA form, the CDR3 reads TGTGCCTGGAGCCAAAAATCGGGGGCTAATGAAAAACTGTTTTTT.

This chain connects TRBV11-2 to TRBJ2-7, with D tentatively TRBD2 (5 bases). V was shortened by 5 bases and J by 5 bases, with 19 bases between the two germline ends. CDR1 SGHAT and CDR2 FQNNGV come from the germline V gene. This CDR3 comprises 15 residues. CDR3 sequence reads: CASSPLRGGRHEQYF. CDR3 in DNA: TGTGCCAGCAGCCCCCTAAGAGGAGGACGGCACGAGCAGTACTTC.

A note on this clone: Its ends do not fully match the called genes, so a read error is possible. J is TRBJ2-7 and V is TRBV5-1; weak D call: TRBD1 (6 bases). Looked up from germline, CDR1 is SGHRS and CDR2 is YFSETQ. The CDR3 runs to 14 residues. The chain's CDR3 is CASSRATGSYEQYF. CDR3 bases: TGTGCCAGCAGCCGAGCGACAGGATCCTACGAGCAGTACTTC. The full variable domain, in which reference TRBV5-1 and TRBJ2-7 provide the parts outside the CDR3, is KAGVTQTPRYLIKTRGQQVTLSCSPISGHRSVSWYQQTPGQGLQFLFEYFSETQRNKGNFPGRFSGRQFSNSRSEMNVSTLELGDSALYLCASSRATGSYEQYFGPGTRLTVT.

The J gene is TRBJ2-1, the V gene TRBV30, with TRBD2 matching over 15 bases. The V gene's germline CDR1 is GTSNPN and CDR2 SVGIG (reference sequence). This CDR3 is built from 14 residues. The J segment lost 7 bases and the V segment lost 6 bases, leaving 4 bases of the junction unmatched. CDR3 in DNA: TGTGCCTGCCAAGGGACTAGCGGGGGGAATGAGCAGTTCTTC. This translates into CACQGTSGGNEQFF.

The gene calls are TRBV25-1 and TRBJ1-6; the D is unclear. The CDR3 runs to 14 residues. V was trimmed by 4 bases and J by 7 bases, leaving 11 bases between them. Germline V lookup: CDR1 MGHDK, CDR2 SYGVNS. The DNA for the CDR3 is TGTGCCAGCAGTGGGGGAGAGCCCAATTCACCCCTCCACTTT. Translating it yields CASSGGEPNSPLHF.

This clone was detected a few times. This CDR3 is also generated by other DNA sequences in the sample. The chain has TRBV15 and TRBJ2-7; D perhaps matches TRBD2 (5 bases). V was shortened by 1 base and J by 5 bases, with 6 bases between the two germline ends. CDR1 and CDR2 (germline): LNHNV, YYDKDF (reference sequence). The CDR3 covers 12 residues. As DNA, the CDR3 is TGTGCCACCAGCAGAGCGAGGGACGAGCAGTACTTC. Translating it yields CATSRARDEQYF.

This clone appeared once. The chain uses TRBV5-5 and TRBJ1-3; 8 nucleotides match TRBD1. The CDR3 length is 16 residues. The junction had 8 bases not matched to a gene; V was cut back by 4 bases and J by 2 bases. Germline CDR1 and CDR2: SGHKS and YYEKEE (reference sequence). The CDR3 DNA follows: TGTGCCAGCAGCGGACAGGGAGGTCGAACTGGAAACACCATATATTTT. Translation: CASSGQGGRTGNTIYF.

V gene TRBV9 combines with J gene TRBJ2-2; D is uncertain. The CDR3 loop spans 13 amino acids. Germline CDR1 and CDR2: SGDLS and YYNGEE. The V end lost 4 bases, the J end lost 4 bases, and 8 bases lay between the germline ends. The DNA for the CDR3 is TGTGCCAGCAGCACCCTGAGCACCGGGGAGCTGTTTTTT. This codes for CASSTLSTGELFF.

The chain carries TRBV15 and TRBJ1-6; the D gene is possibly TRBD1 (6 bases). V lost 0 bases, J lost 8 bases, and 11 bases lay in between. The germline V gene encodes CDR1 LNHNV and CDR2 YYDKDF (reference sequence). The CDR3 loop spans 15 amino acids. CDR3 region: CATSRETGLDSPLHF. The CDR3 DNA reads TGTGCCACCAGCAGAGAGACAGGACTTGATTCACCCCTCCACTTT. The whole variable domain, filled in from reference TRBV15 and TRBJ1-6, reads DAMVIQNPRYQVTQFGKPVTLSCSQTLNHNVMYWYQQKSSQAPKLLFHYYDKDFNNEADTPDNFQSRRPNTSFCFLDIRSPGLGDTAMYLCATSRETGLDSPLHFGNGTRLTVT.

The chain employs TRBV30 and TRBJ1-1, with unresolved D. Germline CDR1 and CDR2: GTSNPN and SVGIG (reference sequence). This CDR3 is 11 amino acids long. V lost 3 bases and J 10 bases, leaving 12 bases between the germline ends. The CDR3 loop reads CAWSLPTRAFF. CDR3 DNA sequence: TGTGCCTGGAGCCTTCCTACCCGAGCTTTCTTT.

The genes are TRBV5-1 and TRBJ1-6; TRBD1 might be the D (5 bases). Germline V gene data show CDR1 as SGHRS and CDR2 as YFSETQ. The V end was cut by 4 bases, the J end by 8 bases, with 7 bases between. The CDR3 totals 12 residues. The CDR3 region has the DNA TGCGCCAGCAGCGACAGACATTCACCCCTCCACTTT. It yields the protein CASSDRHSPLHF.

The chain recombines TRBV4-1 with TRBJ1-2; no firm D call. The germline CDR1 and CDR2 sequences are MGHRA and YSYEKL. V lost 3 bases and J 8 bases, leaving 13 bases between the germline ends. The CDR3 length is 13 residues. The CDR3 here is CASSQQAAGGYTF. CDR3 DNA: TGCGCCAGCAGCCAGCAAGCCGCCGGGGGCTACACCTTC.

The CDR3 DNA follows: TGTGCCAGTAGTAGGAGGGGCCCCAACAATGAGCAGTTCTTC. Residues: CASSRRGPNNEQFF. V and J are TRBV19 and TRBJ2-1, with a tentative D call TRBD2 (6 bases). Trimming pared 4 bases from V and 5 bases from J, leaving 12 bases between. The CDR3 is 14 residues long. Germline V gene data show CDR1 as LNHDA and CDR2 as SQIVND (reference sequence). Full variable domain (rest looked up from reference TRBV19 and TRBJ2-1): DGGITQSPKYLFRKEGQNVTLSCEQNLNHDAMYWYRQDPGQGLRLIYYSQIVNDFQKGDIAEGYSVSREKKESFPLTVTSAQKNPTAFYLCASSRRGPNNEQFFGPGTRLTVL.